This TCR beta chain was observed in a study of shared clonotypes between healthy human individuals. A word on this clone: Antigen unknown.

Study-wide findings and caveats: In general, naive subsets displayed greater estimated richness than memory subsets did.

From germline, CDR1 is SEHNR and CDR2 FQNEAQ (reference sequence). CDR3 length equals 15 residues. V lost 5 bases to trimming and J lost 7 bases; unmatched junction nucleotides: 11. It was at deep level that the assay was run. Once extracted for a subset, genomic DNA was divided evenly among several immunoSEQ plates. The repertoire was sequenced with immunoSEQ multiplex PCR; TCRdb's copy has only in-frame clones and lacks some. The sample includes more than 900,000 clones, 70% to 80% of them seen just once. This sequence was found in a man aged 18 to 29 in good health. Some clones in this sample may be carry-over from other donors' samples. The sample was memory CD4+ T cells from PBMCs. Stated subset: CD45RA-negative fraction. V and J are TRBV7-9 and TRBJ2-1; 7 nucleotides line up with TRBD1. This CDR3 reads CASSLGGGRGNEQFF. In nucleotides, the CDR3 is TGTGCCAGCAGCCTAGGGGGCGGTCGGGGAAATGAGCAGTTCTTC.